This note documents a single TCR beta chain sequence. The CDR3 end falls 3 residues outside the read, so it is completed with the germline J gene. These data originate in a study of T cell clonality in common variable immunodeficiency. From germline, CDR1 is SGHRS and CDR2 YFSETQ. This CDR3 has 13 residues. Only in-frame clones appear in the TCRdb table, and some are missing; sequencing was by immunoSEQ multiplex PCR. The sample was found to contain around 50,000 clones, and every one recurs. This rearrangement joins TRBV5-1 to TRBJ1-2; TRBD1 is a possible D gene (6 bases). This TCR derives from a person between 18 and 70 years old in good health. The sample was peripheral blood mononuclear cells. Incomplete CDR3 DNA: TGCGCCAGCAGCTTGGCCGGCCAGGGGACC. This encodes CASSLAGQGT. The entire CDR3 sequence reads CASSLAGQGTYTF.